A selection of T cell receptor beta chains follows, all from one sample in a study of PD-L1 blockade in urothelial cancer. This table comes from immunoSEQ multiplex PCR, and its TCRdb copy is limited to in-frame clones, with some not included. The sample lists 120,000 or so clones, roughly 83% occurring once. The sequenced sample was PBMCs, obtained around atezolizumab (anti-PD-L1) treatment. These receptor sequences come from a man between 50 and 59 years old with urothelial cancer. Each CDR3 is given with its conserved first and last residue. The D gene is left open where the match is weak.

>TRBV11-2|TRBJ2-7|-
CASSPKRNSYEQYF
>TRBV10-3|TRBJ1-5|-
CAISESSQVGNQPQHF
>TRBV20-1|TRBJ1-1|TRBD1
CSGTGTTEAFF
>TRBV9|TRBJ2-1|TRBD1
CASTKSGQGYNEQFF
>TRBV18|TRBJ2-7|TRBD1
CASSPHGQGYEQYF
>TRBV7-8|TRBJ1-6|TRBD1
CASSLRGTGIYNSPLYF
>TRBV28|TRBJ2-1|TRBD1
CASSLSTGGNEQFF
>TRBV30|TRBJ1-4|-
CAAYRVANEKLFF
>TRBV7-7|TRBJ2-3|TRBD2
CASSLLAGGTDTQYF
>TRBV7-9|TRBJ2-7|-
CASSVSASSYEQYF
>TRBV7-9|TRBJ2-1|TRBD1
CASSPSGTVNEQFF
>TRBV28|TRBJ2-5|-
CASSLSTGPQETQYF
>TRBV25-1|TRBJ1-3|TRBD1
CASSKNVDRDPGNTIYF
>TRBV15|TRBJ2-1|-
CATSRDRVRNEQFF
>TRBV9|TRBJ2-3|TRBD2
CASSVAPLAGGGTDTQYF
>TRBV25-1|TRBJ1-4|-
CASSPRRNNEKLFF
>TRBV10-3|TRBJ1-1|TRBD1
CATQGQTNTEAFF
>TRBV19|TRBJ2-1|TRBD2
CASSSVAGVRGRNEQFF
>TRBV19|TRBJ2-5|-
CARRSLETQYF
>TRBV4-2|TRBJ2-1|TRBD1
CASSRLLGQGKDNEQFF
>TRBV5-1|TRBJ1-1|-
CASSGDSRAEAFF
>TRBV5-4|TRBJ2-3|TRBD2
CASKRGSTDTQYF